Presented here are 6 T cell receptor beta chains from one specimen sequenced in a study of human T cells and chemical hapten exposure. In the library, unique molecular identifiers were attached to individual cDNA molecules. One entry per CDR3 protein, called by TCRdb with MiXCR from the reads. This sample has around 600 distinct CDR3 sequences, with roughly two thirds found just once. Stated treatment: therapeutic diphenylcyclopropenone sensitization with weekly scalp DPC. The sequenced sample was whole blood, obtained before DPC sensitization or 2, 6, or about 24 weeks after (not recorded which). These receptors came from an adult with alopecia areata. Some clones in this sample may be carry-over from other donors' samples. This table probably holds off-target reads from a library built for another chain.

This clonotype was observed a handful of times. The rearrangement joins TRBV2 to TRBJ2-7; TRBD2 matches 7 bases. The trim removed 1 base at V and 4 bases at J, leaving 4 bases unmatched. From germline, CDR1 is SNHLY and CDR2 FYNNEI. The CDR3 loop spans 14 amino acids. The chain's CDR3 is CASSEVLAAYEQYF. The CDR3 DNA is TGTGCCAGCAGTGAAGTGCTAGCGGCGTACGAGCAGTACTTC.

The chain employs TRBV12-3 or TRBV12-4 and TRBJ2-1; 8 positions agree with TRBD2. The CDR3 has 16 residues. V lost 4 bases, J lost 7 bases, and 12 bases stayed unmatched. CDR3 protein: CASSSRISGVGNEQFF. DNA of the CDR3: TGTGCCAGCAGTTCCCGAATTAGCGGGGTTGGGAATGAGCAGTTCTTC.

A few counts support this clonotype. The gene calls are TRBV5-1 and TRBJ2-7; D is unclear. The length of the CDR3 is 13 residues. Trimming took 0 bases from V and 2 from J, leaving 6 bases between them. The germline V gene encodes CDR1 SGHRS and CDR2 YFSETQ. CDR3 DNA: TGCGCCAGCAGCTTGGCAGCAGCCTACGAGCAGTACTTC. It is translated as CASSLAAAYEQYF. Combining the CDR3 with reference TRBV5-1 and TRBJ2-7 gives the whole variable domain KAGVTQTPRYLIKTRGQQVTLSCSPISGHRSVSWYQQTPGQGLQFLFEYFSETQRNKGNFPGRFSGRQFSNSRSEMNVSTLELGDSALYLCASSLAAAYEQYFGPGTRLTVT.

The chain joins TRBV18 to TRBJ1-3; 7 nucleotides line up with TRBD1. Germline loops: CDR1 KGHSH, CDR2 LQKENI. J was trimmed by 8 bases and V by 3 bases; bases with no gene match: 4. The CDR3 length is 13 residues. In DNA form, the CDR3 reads TGTGCCAGCTCACCTGACAGGGAAGACACCATATATTTT. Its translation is CASSPDREDTIYF. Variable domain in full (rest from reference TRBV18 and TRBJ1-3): NAGVMQNPRHLVRRRGQEARLRCSPMKGHSHVYWYRQLPEEGLKFMVYLQKENIIDESGMPKERFSAEFPKEGPSILRIQQVVRGDSAAYFCASSPDREDTIYFGEGSWLTVV.

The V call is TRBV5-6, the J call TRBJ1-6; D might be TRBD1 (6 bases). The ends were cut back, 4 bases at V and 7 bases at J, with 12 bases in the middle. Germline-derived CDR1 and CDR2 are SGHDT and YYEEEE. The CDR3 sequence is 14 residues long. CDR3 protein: CASSTWTENSPLHF. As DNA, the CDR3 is TGTGCCAGCAGCACGTGGACAGAAAATTCACCCCTCCACTTT.

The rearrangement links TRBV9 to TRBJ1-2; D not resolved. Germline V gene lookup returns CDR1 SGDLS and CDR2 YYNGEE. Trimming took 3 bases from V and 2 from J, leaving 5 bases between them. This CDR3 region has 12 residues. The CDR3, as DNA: TGTGCCAGCAGCGACGGGAACTATGGCTACACCTTC. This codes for CASSDGNYGYTF.